Below, 31 T cell receptor beta chains from the same sample are listed, as sequenced in a study of human T cells and chemical hapten exposure. MiXCR was run by TCRdb on the 5' RACE reads, yielding one entry per CDR3 protein. The data hold 81,000 or so distinct CDR3 sequences, with 6.5% to 8.5% observed a single time. Researchers extracted total RNA from unfractionated whole blood. These receptors came from a male donor in good health.

This clonotype showed up many times. CDR3 coding DNA: TGTGCCAGCAGTCGGGACAGGGGGCAGTACAATGAGCAGTTCTTC. This translates into CASSRDRGQYNEQFF. The chain links TRBV6-5 to TRBJ2-1, with 12 bases identical to TRBD1. The ends lost 5 bases at V and 4 bases at J; junction bases unmatched: 3. In germline, CDR1 is MNHEY, CDR2 SVGAGI. The CDR3 loop spans 15 amino acids.

This clonotype was seen only a few times. The rearrangement joins TRBV7-9 to TRBJ2-3, with 11 bases that match TRBD2. The trim removed 5 bases at V and 2 bases at J, leaving 6 bases unmatched. Per the germline V gene, CDR1 is SEHNR and CDR2 is FQNEAQ (reference sequence). There are 16 residues in the CDR3. Written as DNA, the CDR3 is TGTGCCAGCAGCCCTACTAGCGGGGGATACACAGATACGCAGTATTTT. This codes for CASSPTSGGYTDTQYF.

This clonotype was observed at least ten times. This rearrangement joins TRBV20-1 to TRBJ2-3; 9 bases align to TRBD1. CDR1 DFQATT and CDR2 SNEGSKA come from the germline V gene (reference sequence). The CDR3 loop spans 14 amino acids. Unmatched junction bases numbered 11, after V lost 5 bases and J lost 8 bases. The CDR3 bases are TGCAGTGCTCCCCCGGGACAGGGAGATCGTACGCAGTATTTT. Encoded protein: CSAPPGQGDRTQYF.

The CDR3 reads CASIRQGATTEAFF. The CDR3 DNA sequence: TGTGCCAGCATTCGACAGGGGGCTACAACTGAAGCTTTCTTT. The V and J genes are TRBV25-1 and TRBJ1-1; the match to TRBD1 covers 10 bases. V dropped 7 bases and J dropped 5; count of bases not matched to a gene: 7. Germline V lookup: CDR1 MGHDK, CDR2 SYGVNS. The CDR3 spans 14 residues.

This clonotype was recorded a few times. The J gene is TRBJ2-1, the V gene TRBV6-5; 7 bases agree with TRBD2. Per germline, CDR1 MNHEY and CDR2 SVGAGI. This CDR3 is 12 amino acids long. The V gene end was trimmed by 6 bases and the J gene end by 9 bases; junction bases not matched to a gene: 5. CDR3 nucleotides: TGTGCCAGCAGCCGATTAGCGGGTGAGCAGTTCTTC. It yields the protein CASSRLAGEQFF.

The CDR3 protein is CASRTNYGYTF. CDR3 in DNA: TGTGCCAGCAGAACCAATTATGGCTACACCTTC. This sequence joins TRBV12-3 or TRBV12-4 and TRBJ1-2; D unresolved. Trimming left V 6 bases short and J 5 bases short, with 7 bases between. The CDR3 consists of 11 residues.

V gene TRBV20-1 combines with J gene TRBJ2-1; D remains unclear. CDR1 is DFQATT, CDR2 SNEGSKA, per germline (reference sequence). The CDR3 consists of 13 residues. Between the trimmed V and J ends, which lost 6 bases and 7 bases, there was a span of 16 bases. CDR3 bases: TGCAGTGCCATCTCTCGCCAGCGAAATGAGCAGTTCTTC. It is translated as CSAISRQRNEQFF.

This clonotype was observed many times. V is TRBV7-8 and J is TRBJ2-7, with 10 bases identical to TRBD2. Trimming removed 1 base from V and 4 bases from J; junction bases left unmatched: 4. CDR3 length equals 15 residues. Germline CDR1 reads SGHVS; CDR2 reads FQNEAQ. The CDR3 DNA reads as TGTGCCAGCAGCTTAGTGCTAGCGGGGGCTTACGAGCAGTACTTC. It is translated as CASSLVLAGAYEQYF.

This chain uses TRBV6-6 with TRBJ1-5, with D tentatively TRBD1 (6 bases). V dropped 6 bases and J dropped 1 base, with 19 bases sitting between them. Germline CDR1 reads MNHNY; CDR2 reads SVGAGI (reference sequence). CDR3 length: 17 amino acids. Here the CDR3 DNA reads TGTGCCAGCAGCACGACTCGGACAGTAAGAAGCAATCAGCCCCAGCATTTT. Amino acids: CASSTTRTVRSNQPQHF.

CDR3 sequence reads: CAISESNRGSYGYTF. The DNA of the CDR3 is TGTGCCATCAGTGAGTCGAACCGGGGGTCCTATGGCTACACCTTC. V usage is TRBV10-3 and J usage is TRBJ1-2; TRBD1 might be the D (5 bases). The CDR3 runs 15 residues. V was pared by 0 bases and J by 4 bases, with 12 bases between. Per the germline V gene, CDR1 is ENHRY and CDR2 is SYGVKD.

This clonotype has a handful of counts. CDR3 nucleotides: TGTGCCAGCAGTCGAGGGACAGTGGATCAGCCCCAGCATTTT. This translates into CASSRGTVDQPQHF. V and J are TRBV7-8 and TRBJ1-5, with TRBD1 matching over 7 bases. V shed 6 bases and J 5 bases; nucleotides not matched to a gene: 7. The CDR3 spans 14 residues. Germline CDR1 reads SGHVS; CDR2 reads FQNEAQ.

This clonotype came up a few times. This chain links TRBV20-1 with TRBJ2-3; the D gene is possibly TRBD2 (5 bases). This CDR3 comprises 15 residues. Germline CDR1 and CDR2: DFQATT and SNEGSKA (reference sequence). V lost 1 base, J lost 1 base, and 12 bases lay in between. The CDR3 nucleotides read TGCAGTGCTAGAGTGAGTGGAGGACGCACAGATACGCAGTATTTT. It yields the protein CSARVSGGRTDTQYF.

Of note for this clonotype: A much bigger clone sits one base away, suggesting this may be a read error. V usage is TRBV20-1 and J usage is TRBJ2-1, with D perhaps given as TRBD1 or TRBD2 (5 bases each). CDR3 size: 15 residues. CDR1 is DFQATT and CDR2 is SNEGSKA in the germline V gene (reference sequence). The V end lost 5 bases, the J end lost 1 base, and 15 bases lay between the germline ends. The CDR3: CSAYIGTVSYNEQFF. The CDR3 DNA reads TGCAGTGCTTATATCGGGACCGTGTCCTACAATGAGCAGTTCTTC.

The CDR3 DNA sequence: TGTGCCAGCAGCTTAGTTGGGACATCCTCTAACTATGGCTACACCTTC. This sequence encodes CASSLVGTSSNYGYTF. The chain joins TRBV7-9 to TRBJ1-2; tentative D call: TRBD1 (6 bases). Trimming cost V 1 base and J 0 bases, with 12 bases left between them. This CDR3 is built from 16 residues. Germline V gene data show CDR1 as SEHNR and CDR2 as FQNEAQ (reference sequence).

This clonotype came up many times. This rearrangement joins TRBV27 to TRBJ2-7, with a weak D call TRBD2 (5 bases). V lost 3 bases and J lost 2, with 14 bases in between. The CDR3 consists of 15 residues. Looked up from germline, CDR1 is MNHEY and CDR2 is SMNVEV (reference sequence). CDR3 in DNA: TGTGCCAGCAGTTTCACCGGCGGGCTAACCTACGAGCAGTACTTC. This sequence encodes CASSFTGGLTYEQYF.

The chain combines TRBV6-6 with TRBJ1-5, with TRBD1 matching over 9 bases. The junction had 7 bases not matched to a gene; V was cut back by 7 bases and J by 6 bases. Looked up from germline, CDR1 is MNHNY and CDR2 is SVGAGI (reference sequence). This CDR3 has 14 amino acids. Here the CDR3 DNA reads TGTGCCAGCAACAGACAGGGGGAAGGTCAGCCCCAGCATTTT. As protein: CASNRQGEGQPQHF.

The rearrangement joins TRBV15 to TRBJ2-1, with a weak D call TRBD1 (5 bases). The CDR3 runs to 17 residues. The V and J ends lost 5 bases and 6 bases respectively, with 23 bases between them. Germline V lookup: CDR1 LNHNV, CDR2 YYDKDF (reference sequence). The CDR3 reads CATSDRTLFAQSNEQFF. CDR3 sequence (DNA): TGTGCCACCAGCGATAGGACACTATTCGCACAGTCCAATGAGCAGTTCTTC.

In its sample, this clonotype was seen many times. The rearrangement links TRBV12-3 or TRBV12-4 to TRBJ2-5; D may be TRBD1 (6 bases). The CDR3 is 16 amino acids. V dropped 6 bases and J dropped 5 bases, with 22 bases sitting between them. CDR3 sequence (DNA): TGTGCCAGCAGCCGCCCCCGGGACCCAAGGGGGGAGACCCAGTACTTC. This codes for CASSRPRDPRGETQYF.

The chain is built from TRBV25-1 and TRBJ2-7, with TRBD2 matching over 8 bases. The CDR3 runs 16 residues. Germline-derived CDR1 and CDR2 are MGHDK and SYGVNS. Trimming took 7 bases from V and 3 from J; bases not matched to a gene: 14. This chain's CDR3 is CASIGVLAGGCYEQYF. The CDR3, as DNA: TGTGCCAGCATCGGAGTTCTCGCGGGGGGTTGCTACGAGCAGTACTTC.

The rearrangement links TRBV5-1 to TRBJ2-5; the D is unclear. The V end lost 1 base, the J end lost 2 bases, and 6 bases lay between the germline ends. Germline CDR1 and CDR2: SGHRS and YFSETQ. The CDR3 sequence is 13 residues long. The CDR3: CASSLRFQETQYF. DNA for the CDR3: TGCGCCAGCAGCTTGCGCTTTCAAGAGACCCAGTACTTC.

This clonotype was recorded at least ten times. The V gene is TRBV12-3 or TRBV12-4, the J gene TRBJ1-3; 9 nucleotides match TRBD1. This CDR3 has 17 residues. The ends lost 4 bases at V and 0 bases at J; junction bases unmatched: 7. This CDR3 is CASSSPGQGNSGNTIYF. Here the CDR3 DNA reads TGTGCCAGCAGTTCGCCGGGACAGGGAAACTCTGGAAACACCATATATTTT.

This clonotype was recorded at least ten times. CDR3 in amino acids: CASSLGSGLAGAWDEQFF. The CDR3 DNA is TGTGCCAGCAGCTTAGGTTCCGGACTAGCGGGGGCCTGGGATGAGCAGTTCTTC. This chain joins TRBV11-3 and TRBJ2-1; 13 bases agree with TRBD2. The CDR3 totals 18 residues. V was clipped by 1 base and J by 8 bases; unmatched bases: 11. Germline values: CDR1 SGHNT, CDR2 YENEEA.

This clonotype showed up just a few times. The rearrangement joins TRBV13 to TRBJ1-5; no reliable D call. Trimming removed 5 bases at V and 5 bases at J, with 13 bases between. This CDR3 has 14 residues. Germline V lookup: CDR1 PRHDT, CDR2 FYEKMQ (reference sequence). The CDR3 loop reads CASSVGVSYQPQHF. The CDR3 region has the DNA TGTGCCAGCAGCGTCGGGGTCTCTTATCAGCCCCAGCATTTT.

This clonotype showed up many times. The chain carries TRBV7-9 and TRBJ2-1, with D maybe TRBD1 (7 bases). The CDR3 has 20 residues. From germline, CDR1 is SEHNR and CDR2 FQNEAQ (reference sequence). The V and J ends lost 5 bases and 2 bases respectively, with 28 bases between them. As DNA, the CDR3 is TGTGCCAGCAGCACACCGGACAGGCGCCTGTCGGGACTCACCTACAATGAGCAGTTCTTC. Encoded protein: CASSTPDRRLSGLTYNEQFF.

CDR3: CASSLAQFTDTQYF. The CDR3 coding sequence is TGCGCCAGCAGCTTGGCGCAGTTCACAGATACGCAGTATTTT. The chain is built from TRBV5-1 and TRBJ2-3; D unclear. Germline CDR1 SGHRS, CDR2 YFSETQ. The CDR3 has 14 residues. Trimming removed 0 bases at V and 2 bases at J, with 7 bases between.

The V gene is TRBV12-3 or TRBV12-4, the J gene TRBJ2-1; weak D call: TRBD2 (7 bases). The CDR3 loop spans 16 amino acids. Trimming took 5 bases from V and 8 from J, leaving 22 bases between them. The CDR3 is CASSLLGRGESYEQFF. CDR3 DNA sequence: TGTGCCAGCAGTCTCTTAGGGAGGGGGGAATCCTATGAGCAGTTCTTC.

This clonotype was seen at least ten times. The chain combines TRBV20-1 with TRBJ2-1; 13 bases agree with TRBD2. This CDR3 region has 16 residues. The ends lost 2 bases at V and 6 bases at J; junction bases unmatched: 7. The germline V gene has CDR1 DFQATT and CDR2 SNEGSKA (reference sequence). In DNA, the CDR3 is TGCAGTGCTAGAATGACTAGCGGGGGGAGGGCCAATGAGCAGTTCTTC. Amino acids: CSARMTSGGRANEQFF.

At least ten counts were recorded for this clonotype. The rearrangement links TRBV5-1 to TRBJ1-1; a possible D gene is TRBD1 (6 bases). This CDR3 contains 14 residues. In germline, CDR1 is SGHRS, CDR2 YFSETQ. Trimming shortened V by 4 bases and J by 9 bases, and 19 bases separated the two germline ends. CDR3 loop: CASSLTGFDRQAFF. CDR3 nucleotides: TGCGCCAGCAGCCTGACAGGATTTGACCGGCAAGCTTTCTTT.

This clonotype was observed a few times. V gene TRBV5-5 combines with J gene TRBJ2-7; no firm D call. V was trimmed by 4 bases and J by 2 bases, leaving 16 bases between them. Germline assignment: CDR1 SGHKS and CDR2 YYEKEE (reference sequence). The CDR3 contains 15 residues. This CDR3 is CASSLQPDPTYEQYF. Written as DNA, the CDR3 is TGTGCCAGCAGCCTCCAGCCTGATCCTACCTACGAGCAGTACTTC.

This clonotype was counted only a few times. The chain has TRBV12-3 or TRBV12-4 and TRBJ1-5; D gene ambiguous. V was clipped by 5 bases and J by 5 bases, with 4 bases between them. CDR3 length: 11 amino acids. The DNA of the CDR3 is TGTGCCAGCAGTAGAGATCAGCCCCAGCATTTT. This gives the protein CASSRDQPQHF.

By proportion, this clonotype is medium-sized (0.01 to 0.1%). The chain uses TRBV29-1 and TRBJ1-1, with TRBD1 matching 8 bases. From germline, CDR1 is SQVTM and CDR2 ANQGSEA. This CDR3 is built from 14 residues. Trimming cost V 7 bases and J 3 bases; bases outside gene matches: 10. Here the CDR3 DNA reads TGCAGCGCGAGGACAGGGCTGTTGGACACTGAAGCTTTCTTT. Amino acids: CSARTGLLDTEAFF.